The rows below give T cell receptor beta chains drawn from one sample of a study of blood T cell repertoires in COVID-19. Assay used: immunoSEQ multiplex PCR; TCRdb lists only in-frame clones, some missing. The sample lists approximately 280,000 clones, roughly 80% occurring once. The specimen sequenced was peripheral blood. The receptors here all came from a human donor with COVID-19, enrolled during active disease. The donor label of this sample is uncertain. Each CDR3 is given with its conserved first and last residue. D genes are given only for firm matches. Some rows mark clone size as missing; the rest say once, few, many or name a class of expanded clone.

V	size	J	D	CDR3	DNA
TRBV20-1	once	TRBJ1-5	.	CSASRAGKDQPQHF	TGCAGTGCTAGTAGGGCCGGGAAGGATCAGCCCCAGCATTTT
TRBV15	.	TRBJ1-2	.	CATSRDSTPGANYGYTF	TGTGCCACCAGCAGAGATTCCACACCGGGAGCTAACTATGGCTACACCTTC
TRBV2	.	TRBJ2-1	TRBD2	CASQLAGLYNEQFF	TGTGCCAGCCAACTAGCGGGGCTCTACAATGAGCAGTTCTTC
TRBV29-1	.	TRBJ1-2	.	CSVEDPKRTLSDGYTF	TGCAGCGTTGAAGACCCAAAAAGAACTCTCTCGGATGGCTACACCTTC
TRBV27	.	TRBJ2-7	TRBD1	CASSPLGQGAIEQYF	TGTGCCAGCAGTCCCCTGGGACAGGGGGCCATCGAGCAGTACTTC
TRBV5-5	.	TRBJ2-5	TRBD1	CASSLTPGQGSETQYF	TGTGCCAGCAGCTTGACCCCGGGACAGGGGTCCGAGACCCAGTACTTC
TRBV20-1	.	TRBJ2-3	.	CSASFSGYTDTQYF	TGCAGTGCTAGTTTTAGCGGCTACACAGATACGCAGTATTTT
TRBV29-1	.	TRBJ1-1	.	CSVVGQRMNTEAFF	TGCAGCGTTGTCGGACAGAGGATGAACACTGAAGCTTTCTTT
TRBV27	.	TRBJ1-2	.	CASSLKADSNYGYTF	TGTGCCAGCAGTTTAAAGGCAGACTCAAACTATGGCTACACCTTC
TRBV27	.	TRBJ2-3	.	CASSLSLAGTDTQYF	TGTGCCAGCAGTTTATCTTTAGCGGGCACAGATACGCAGTATTTT
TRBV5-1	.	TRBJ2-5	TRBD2	CASSIAGGAQETQYF	TGCGCCAGCAGTATAGCGGGAGGGGCCCAAGAGACCCAGTACTTC
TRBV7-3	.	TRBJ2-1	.	CASSLNPGTYNEQFF	TGTGCCAGCAGCTTAAATCCAGGGACATACAATGAGCAGTTCTTC
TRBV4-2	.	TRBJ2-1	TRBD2	CASSQGSGRAHNEQFF	TGTGCCAGCAGCCAAGGTAGCGGGAGGGCCCACAATGAGCAGTTCTTC
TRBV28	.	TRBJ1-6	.	CASSLQGYNSPLHF	TGTGCCAGCAGTTTACAGGGATATAATTCACCCCTCCACTTT
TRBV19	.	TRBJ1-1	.	CASIQGNWNTEAFF	TGTGCCAGTATTCAGGGTAATTGGAACACTGAAGCTTTCTTT
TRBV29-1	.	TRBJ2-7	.	CSASGLLADEQYF	TGCAGCGCTTCCGGACTATTAGCGGACGAGCAGTACTTC
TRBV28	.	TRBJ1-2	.	CASSGPNYGYTF	TGTGCCAGCAGCGGTCCTAACTATGGCTACACCTTC
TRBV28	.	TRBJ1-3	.	CASSTRGQFSGNTIYF	TGTGCCAGCAGTACACGAGGCCAGTTCTCTGGAAACACCATATATTTT
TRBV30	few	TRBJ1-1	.	CSVNFMNTEAFF	TGCTCGGTCAATTTCATGAACACTGAAGCTTTCTTT
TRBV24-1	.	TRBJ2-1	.	CATSDGALGGSYNEQFF	TGTGCCACCAGTGATGGGGCCCTCGGTGGCTCCTACAATGAGCAGTTCTTC
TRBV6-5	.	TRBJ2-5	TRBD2	CASRGAGYRQETQYF	TGTGCCAGCAGGGGAGCGGGATATCGTCAAGAGACCCAGTACTTC
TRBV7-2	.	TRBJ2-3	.	CASSLRGLSGTDTQYF	TGTGCCAGCAGCTTAAGAGGTCTCTCGGGGACAGATACGCAGTATTTT